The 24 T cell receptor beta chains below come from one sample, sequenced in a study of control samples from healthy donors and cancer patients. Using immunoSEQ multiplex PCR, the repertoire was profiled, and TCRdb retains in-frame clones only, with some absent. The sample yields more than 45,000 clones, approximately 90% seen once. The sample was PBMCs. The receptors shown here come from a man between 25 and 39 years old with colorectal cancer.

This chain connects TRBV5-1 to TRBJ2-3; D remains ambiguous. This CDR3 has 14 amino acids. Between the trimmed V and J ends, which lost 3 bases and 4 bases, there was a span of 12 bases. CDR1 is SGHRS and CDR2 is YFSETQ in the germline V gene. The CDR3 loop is CASSWTPPPDTQYF. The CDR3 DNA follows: TGCGCCAGCAGCTGGACCCCTCCTCCAGATACGCAGTATTTT.

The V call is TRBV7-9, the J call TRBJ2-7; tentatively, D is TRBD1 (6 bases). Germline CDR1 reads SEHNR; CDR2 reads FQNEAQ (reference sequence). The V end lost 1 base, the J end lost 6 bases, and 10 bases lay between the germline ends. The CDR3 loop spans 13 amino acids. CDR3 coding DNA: TGTGCCAGCAGCTTAGTACTCAGGGGCGAGCAGTACTTC. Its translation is CASSLVLRGEQYF. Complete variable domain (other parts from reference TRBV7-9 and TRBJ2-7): DTGVSQNPRHKITKRGQNVTFRCDPISEHNRLYWYRQTLGQGPEFLTYFQNEAQLEKSRLLSDRFSAERPKGSFSTLEIQRTEQGDSAMYLCASSLVLRGEQYFGPGTRLTVT.

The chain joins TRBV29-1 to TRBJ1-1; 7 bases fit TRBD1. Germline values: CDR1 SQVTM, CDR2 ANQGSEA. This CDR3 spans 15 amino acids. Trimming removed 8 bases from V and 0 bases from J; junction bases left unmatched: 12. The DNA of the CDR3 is TGCAGCTCGATGGGACAGCTGGGGATGAACACTGAAGCTTTCTTT. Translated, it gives CSSMGQLGMNTEAFF.

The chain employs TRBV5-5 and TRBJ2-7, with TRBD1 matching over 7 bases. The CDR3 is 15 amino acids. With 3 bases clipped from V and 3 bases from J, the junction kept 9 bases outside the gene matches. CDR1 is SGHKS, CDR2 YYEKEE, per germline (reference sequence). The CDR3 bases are TGTGCCAGCAGCTGGATACAGGGGCCATACTACGAGCAGTACTTC. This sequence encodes CASSWIQGPYYEQYF.

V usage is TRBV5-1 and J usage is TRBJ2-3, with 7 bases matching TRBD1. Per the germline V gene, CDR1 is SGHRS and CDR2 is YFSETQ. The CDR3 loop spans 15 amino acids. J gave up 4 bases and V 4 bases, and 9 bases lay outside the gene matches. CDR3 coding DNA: TGCGCCAGCAGCCCCCTACAGGGGTCTTCAGATACGCAGTATTTT. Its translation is CASSPLQGSSDTQYF.

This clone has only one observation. CDR3 nucleotide sequence: TGTGCCACCCAGAAAGGGGGGGGGCCTGGGGCCAACGTCCTGACTTTC. It yields the protein CATQKGGGPGANVLTF. The J gene is TRBJ2-6, the V gene TRBV7-2; weak D call: TRBD2 (7 bases). V was pared by 10 bases and J by 2 bases, with 18 bases between. Looked up from germline, CDR1 is SGHTA and CDR2 is FQGNSA. The CDR3 loop spans 16 amino acids. Filled out from reference TRBV7-2 and TRBJ2-6, the complete variable domain reads GAGVSQSPSNKVTEKGKDVELRCDPISGHTALYWYRQSLGQGLEFLIYFQGNSAPDKSGLPSDRFSAERTGGSVSTLTIQRTQQEDSAVYLCATQKGGGPGANVLTFGAGSRLTVL.

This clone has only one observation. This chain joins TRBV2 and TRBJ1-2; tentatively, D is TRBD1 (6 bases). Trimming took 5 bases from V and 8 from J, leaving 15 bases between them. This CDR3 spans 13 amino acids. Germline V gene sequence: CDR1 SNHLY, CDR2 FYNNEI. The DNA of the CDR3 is TGTGCCAGCAGTAGCCGACAGGCTTCGGGCTACACCTTC. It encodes CASSSRQASGYTF.

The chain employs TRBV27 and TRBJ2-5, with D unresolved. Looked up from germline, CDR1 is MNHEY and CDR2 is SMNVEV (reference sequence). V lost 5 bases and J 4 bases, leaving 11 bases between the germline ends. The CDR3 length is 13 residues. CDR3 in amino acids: CASSGHYRETQYF. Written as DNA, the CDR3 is TGTGCCAGCAGTGGTCACTACCGAGAGACCCAGTACTTC.

The CDR3 region has the DNA TGTGCCAGCAGCCCTATCTCTCGGACGGTGAACACTGAAGCTTTCTTT. Translating gives CASSPISRTVNTEAFF. V is TRBV3-1 (or the pseudogene TRBV3-2) and J is TRBJ1-1; D gene uncertain. CDR1 LGHDT and CDR2 YNNKEL come from the germline V gene (reference sequence). This CDR3 has 16 amino acids. With 4 bases removed from V and 0 bases from J, the gap between germline ends came to 15 bases.

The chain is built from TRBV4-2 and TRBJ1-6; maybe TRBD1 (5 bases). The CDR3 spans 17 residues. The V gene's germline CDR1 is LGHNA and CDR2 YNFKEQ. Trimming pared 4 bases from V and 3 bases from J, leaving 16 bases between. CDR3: CASSPGRGDRYNSPLHF. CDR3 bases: TGTGCCAGCAGCCCGGGGAGGGGAGATCGCTATAATTCACCCCTCCACTTT.

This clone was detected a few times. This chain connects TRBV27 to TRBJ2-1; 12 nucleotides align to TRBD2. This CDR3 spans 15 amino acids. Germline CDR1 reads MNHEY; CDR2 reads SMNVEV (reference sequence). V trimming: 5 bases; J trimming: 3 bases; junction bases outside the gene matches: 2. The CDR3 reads CASSPSGGVYNEQFF. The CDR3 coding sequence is TGTGCCAGCAGTCCTAGCGGGGGGGTCTACAATGAGCAGTTCTTC.

CDR3 residues: CASSYPGGSAGNTIYF. In nucleotides, the CDR3 is TGTGCCAGCAGTTACCCAGGGGGCTCGGCTGGAAACACCATATATTTT. The chain has TRBV6-6 and TRBJ1-3; TRBD1 matches 8 bases. The CDR3 length is 16 residues. V lost 2 bases, J lost 2 bases, and 5 bases stayed unmatched. Germline CDR1 MNHNY, CDR2 SVGAGI (reference sequence).

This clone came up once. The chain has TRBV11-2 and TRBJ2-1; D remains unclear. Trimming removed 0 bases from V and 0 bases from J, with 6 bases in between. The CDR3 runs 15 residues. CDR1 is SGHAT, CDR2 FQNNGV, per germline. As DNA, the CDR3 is TGTGCCAGCAGCTTAGAGGGAAGCTCCTACAATGAGCAGTTCTTC. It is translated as CASSLEGSSYNEQFF.

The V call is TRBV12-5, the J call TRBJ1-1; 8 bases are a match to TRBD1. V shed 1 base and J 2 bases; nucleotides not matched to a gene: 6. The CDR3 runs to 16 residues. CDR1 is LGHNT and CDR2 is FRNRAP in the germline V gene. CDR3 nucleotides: TGTGCTAGTGGTTTGGGGCAGGGGGCGAAAAACACTGAAGCTTTCTTT. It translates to CASGLGQGAKNTEAFF.

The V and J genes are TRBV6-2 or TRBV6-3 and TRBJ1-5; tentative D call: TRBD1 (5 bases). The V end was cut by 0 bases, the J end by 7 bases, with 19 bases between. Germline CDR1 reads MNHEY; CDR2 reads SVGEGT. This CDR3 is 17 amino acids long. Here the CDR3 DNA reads TGTGCCAGCAGTTACTCGTGGGGGGGACTGCGTGTACAGCCCCAGCATTTT. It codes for CASSYSWGGLRVQPQHF.

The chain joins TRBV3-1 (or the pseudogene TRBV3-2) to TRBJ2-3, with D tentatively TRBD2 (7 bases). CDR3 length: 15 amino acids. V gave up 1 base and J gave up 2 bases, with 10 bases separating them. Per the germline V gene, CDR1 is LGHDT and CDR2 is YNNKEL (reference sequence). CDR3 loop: CASSQGGGHTDTQYF. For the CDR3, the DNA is TGTGCCAGCAGCCAAGGGGGGGGACACACAGATACGCAGTATTTT.

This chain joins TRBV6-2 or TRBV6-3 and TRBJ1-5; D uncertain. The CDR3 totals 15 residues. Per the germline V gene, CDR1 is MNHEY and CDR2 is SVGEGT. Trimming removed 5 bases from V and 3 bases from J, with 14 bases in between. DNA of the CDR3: TGTGCCAGCAGTACCCGGCGAGGGTTCAATCAGCCCCAGCATTTT. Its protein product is CASSTRRGFNQPQHF.

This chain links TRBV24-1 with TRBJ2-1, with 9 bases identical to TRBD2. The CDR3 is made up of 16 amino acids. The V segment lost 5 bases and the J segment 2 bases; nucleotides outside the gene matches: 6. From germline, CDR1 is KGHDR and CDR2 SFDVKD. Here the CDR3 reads CATSARSGGPYNEQFF. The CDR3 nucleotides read TGTGCCACCAGTGCCCGTAGCGGGGGACCCTACAATGAGCAGTTCTTC.

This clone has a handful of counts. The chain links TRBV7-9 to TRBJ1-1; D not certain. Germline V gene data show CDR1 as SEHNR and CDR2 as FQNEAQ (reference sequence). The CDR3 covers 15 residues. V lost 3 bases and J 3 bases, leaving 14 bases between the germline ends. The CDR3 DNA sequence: TGTGCCAGCAGCTTGGACGGGGAGAGCGACACTGAAGCTTTCTTT. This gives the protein CASSLDGESDTEAFF.

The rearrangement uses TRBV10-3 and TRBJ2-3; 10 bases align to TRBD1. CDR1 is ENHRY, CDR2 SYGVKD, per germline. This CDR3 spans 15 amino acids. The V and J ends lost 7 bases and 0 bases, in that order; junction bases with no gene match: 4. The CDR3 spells CAITKTGGSTDTQYF. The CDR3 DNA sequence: TGTGCCATCACTAAGACAGGGGGCAGCACAGATACGCAGTATTTT.

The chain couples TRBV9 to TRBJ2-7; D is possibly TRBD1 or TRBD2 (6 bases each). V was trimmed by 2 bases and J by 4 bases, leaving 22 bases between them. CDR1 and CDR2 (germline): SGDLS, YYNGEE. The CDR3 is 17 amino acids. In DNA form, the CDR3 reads TGTGCCAGCAGCGTTGGGGTAGGGGGGACACAGGCTTACGAGCAGTACTTC. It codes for CASSVGVGGTQAYEQYF.

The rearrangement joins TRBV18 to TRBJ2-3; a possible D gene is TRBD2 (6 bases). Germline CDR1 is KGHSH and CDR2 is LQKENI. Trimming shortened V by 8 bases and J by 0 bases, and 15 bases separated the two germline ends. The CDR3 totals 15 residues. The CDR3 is CASTLSGTSTDTQYF. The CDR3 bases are TGTGCCAGCACGCTTAGCGGTACTAGCACAGATACGCAGTATTTT.

The CDR3 sequence is CASSLDGMNTEAFF. CDR3 nucleotides: TGCGCCAGCAGCTTGGACGGAATGAACACTGAAGCTTTCTTT. The chain joins TRBV5-1 to TRBJ1-1; the D is unclear. CDR1 SGHRS and CDR2 YFSETQ come from the germline V gene. This CDR3 is built from 14 residues. With 0 bases removed from V and 0 bases from J, the gap between germline ends came to 6 bases.

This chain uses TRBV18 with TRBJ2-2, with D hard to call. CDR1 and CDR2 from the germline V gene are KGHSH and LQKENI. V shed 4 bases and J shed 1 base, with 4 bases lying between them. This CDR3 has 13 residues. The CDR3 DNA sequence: TGTGCCAGCTCACGCCAGAACACCGGGGAGCTGTTTTTT. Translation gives CASSRQNTGELFF.